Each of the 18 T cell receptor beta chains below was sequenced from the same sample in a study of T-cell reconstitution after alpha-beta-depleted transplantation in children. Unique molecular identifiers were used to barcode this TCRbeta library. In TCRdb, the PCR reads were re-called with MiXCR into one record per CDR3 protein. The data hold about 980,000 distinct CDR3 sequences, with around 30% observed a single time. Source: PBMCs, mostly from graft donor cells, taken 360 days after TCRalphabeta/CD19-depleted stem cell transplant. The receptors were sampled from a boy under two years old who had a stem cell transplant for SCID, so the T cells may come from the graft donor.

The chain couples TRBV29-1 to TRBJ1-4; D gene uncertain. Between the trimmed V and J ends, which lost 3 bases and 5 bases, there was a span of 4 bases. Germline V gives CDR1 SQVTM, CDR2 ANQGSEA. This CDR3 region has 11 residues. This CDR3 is CSVETNEKLFF. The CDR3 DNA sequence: TGCAGCGTTGAGACGAATGAAAAACTGTTTTTT.

The CDR3 DNA sequence: TGTGCCAGCAGCCAACTACCTAGCGGGGGCAGATTGAACACCGGGGAGCTGTTTTTT. Its translation is CASSQLPSGGRLNTGELFF. The chain has TRBV4-2 and TRBJ2-2; TRBD2 matches at 10 bases. The V and J ends lost 2 bases and 1 base, in that order; junction bases with no gene match: 10. Per the germline V gene, CDR1 is LGHNA and CDR2 is YNFKEQ. The CDR3 has 19 amino acids.

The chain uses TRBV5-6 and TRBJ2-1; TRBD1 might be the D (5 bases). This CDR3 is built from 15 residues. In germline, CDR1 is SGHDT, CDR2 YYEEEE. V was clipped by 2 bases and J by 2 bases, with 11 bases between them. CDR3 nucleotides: TGTGCCAGCAGCTTACCGGCAGGGACCTACAATGAGCAGTTCTTC. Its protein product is CASSLPAGTYNEQFF.

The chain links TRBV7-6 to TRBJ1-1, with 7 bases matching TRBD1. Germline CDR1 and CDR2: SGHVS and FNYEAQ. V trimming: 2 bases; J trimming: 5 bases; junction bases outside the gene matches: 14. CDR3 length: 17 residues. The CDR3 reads CASSLMPYRGQGTEAFF. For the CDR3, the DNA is TGTGCCAGCAGCTTAATGCCCTACAGGGGTCAGGGGACTGAAGCTTTCTTT.

The CDR3 here is CASSLMSGRAYEQYF. The CDR3 nucleotides read TGTGCCAGCAGCTTAATGTCTGGCAGAGCCTACGAGCAGTACTTC. The rearrangement uses TRBV7-8 and TRBJ2-7, with D uncertain. V lost 2 bases and J lost 2, with 13 bases in between. The length of the CDR3 is 15 residues. Germline assignment: CDR1 SGHVS and CDR2 FQNEAQ.

The CDR3: CASSAQLNSNRGPHEQYF. In DNA, the CDR3 is TGTGCCAGCAGCGCCCAACTTAATTCCAACAGGGGGCCCCACGAGCAGTACTTC. The chain carries TRBV12-3 or TRBV12-4 and TRBJ2-7; TRBD1 aligns across 9 bases. This CDR3 spans 18 amino acids. V gave up 6 bases and J gave up 5 bases; unmatched junction bases: 20.

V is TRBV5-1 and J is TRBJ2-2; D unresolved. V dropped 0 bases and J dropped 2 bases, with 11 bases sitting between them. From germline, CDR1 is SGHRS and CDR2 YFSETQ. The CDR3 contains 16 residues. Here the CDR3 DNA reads TGCGCCAGCAGCTTGGAGCCTACCCTAAACACCGGGGAGCTGTTTTTT. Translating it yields CASSLEPTLNTGELFF.

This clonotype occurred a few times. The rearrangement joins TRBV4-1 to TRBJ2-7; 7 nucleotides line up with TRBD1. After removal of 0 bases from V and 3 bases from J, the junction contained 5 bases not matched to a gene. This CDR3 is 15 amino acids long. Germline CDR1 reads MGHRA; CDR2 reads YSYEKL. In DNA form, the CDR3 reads TGCGCCAGCAGCCAAGAGTACAGGGGCAACTACGAGCAGTACTTC. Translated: CASSQEYRGNYEQYF.

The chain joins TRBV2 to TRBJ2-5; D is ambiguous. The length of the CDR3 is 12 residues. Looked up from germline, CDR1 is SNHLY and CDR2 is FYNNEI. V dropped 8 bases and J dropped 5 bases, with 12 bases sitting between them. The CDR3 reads CASVSGGETQYF. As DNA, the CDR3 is TGTGCCAGCGTGTCGGGTGGGGAGACCCAGTACTTC.

CDR3 DNA sequence: TGTGCCAGCAGCCTTTTACACCCAACTAATGAAAAACTGTTTTTT. It specifies CASSLLHPTNEKLFF. The chain has TRBV7-9 and TRBJ1-4; D ambiguous. CDR1 is SEHNR and CDR2 is FQNEAQ in the germline V gene (reference sequence). The CDR3 loop spans 15 amino acids. The V and J ends lost 5 bases and 0 bases respectively, with 10 bases between them.

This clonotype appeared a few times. CDR3 loop: CASSLRRVSGANVLTF. The CDR3 nucleotides read TGTGCCAGCAGCTTAAGGCGCGTCTCTGGGGCCAACGTCCTGACTTTC. The chain carries TRBV7-8 and TRBJ2-6; no reliable D call. CDR3 size: 16 residues. Trimming took off 2 bases at V and 0 bases at J, with 8 bases between the two ends. The germline CDR1 and CDR2 sequences are SGHVS and FQNEAQ.

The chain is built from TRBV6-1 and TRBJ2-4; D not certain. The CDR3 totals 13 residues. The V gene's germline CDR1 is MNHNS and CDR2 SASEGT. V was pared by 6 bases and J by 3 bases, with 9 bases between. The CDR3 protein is CASRIPGKNIQYF. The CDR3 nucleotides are TGTGCCAGCAGGATCCCAGGCAAAAACATTCAGTACTTC.

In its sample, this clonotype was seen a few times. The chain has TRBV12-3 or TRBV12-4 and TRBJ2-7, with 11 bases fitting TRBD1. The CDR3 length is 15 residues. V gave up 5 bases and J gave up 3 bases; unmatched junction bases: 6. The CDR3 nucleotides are TGTGCCAGCAGTCGGATCGGGACAGGGGGCTACGAGCAGTACTTC. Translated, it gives CASSRIGTGGYEQYF.

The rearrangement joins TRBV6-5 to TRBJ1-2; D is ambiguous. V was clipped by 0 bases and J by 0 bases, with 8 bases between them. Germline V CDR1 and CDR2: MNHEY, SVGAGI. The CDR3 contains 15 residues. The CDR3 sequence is CASSYSKPPNYGYTF. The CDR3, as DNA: TGTGCCAGCAGTTACTCGAAGCCCCCTAACTATGGCTACACCTTC.

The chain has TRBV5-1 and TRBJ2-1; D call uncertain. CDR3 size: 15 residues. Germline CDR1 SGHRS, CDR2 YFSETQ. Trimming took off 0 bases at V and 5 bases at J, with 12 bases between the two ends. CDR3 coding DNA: TGCGCCAGCAGCTTGGATTGGGCTGGGGACAATGAGCAGTTCTTC. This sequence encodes CASSLDWAGDNEQFF.

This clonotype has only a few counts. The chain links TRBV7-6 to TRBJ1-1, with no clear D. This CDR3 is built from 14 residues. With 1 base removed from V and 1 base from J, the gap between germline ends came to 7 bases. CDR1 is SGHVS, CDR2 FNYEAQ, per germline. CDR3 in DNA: TGTGCCAGCAGCTTAGAGGACGGGAACACTGAAGCTTTCTTT. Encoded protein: CASSLEDGNTEAFF.

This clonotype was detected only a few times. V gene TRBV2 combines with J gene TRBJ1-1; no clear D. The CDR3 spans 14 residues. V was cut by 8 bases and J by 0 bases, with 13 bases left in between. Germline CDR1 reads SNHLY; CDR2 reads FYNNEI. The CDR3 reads CASQLSEVNTEAFF. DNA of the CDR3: TGTGCCAGCCAACTATCCGAGGTGAACACTGAAGCTTTCTTT.

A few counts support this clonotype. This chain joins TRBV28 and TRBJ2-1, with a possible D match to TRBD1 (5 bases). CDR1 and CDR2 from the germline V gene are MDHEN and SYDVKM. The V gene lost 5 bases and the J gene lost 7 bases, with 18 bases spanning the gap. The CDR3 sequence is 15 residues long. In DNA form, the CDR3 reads TGTGCCAGCAGTCCCTCGAAGGGGAACCGGAATGAGCAGTTCTTC. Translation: CASSPSKGNRNEQFF.